These 27 T cell receptor beta chains came from one sample sequenced in a study of patients and donors after allogeneic stem cell transplantation. MiXCR was run by TCRdb on the RT-PCR reads, yielding one entry per CDR3 protein. This sample has roughly 250,000 distinct CDR3 sequences, with around an eighth found just once. Sequencing used blood, either unsorted or a sorted T cell fraction (not recorded which). These receptors were collected from a human donor who was either an allogeneic HSCT recipient or a stem cell or donor lymphocyte infusion donor (not recorded which). It is not recorded whose cells these are; they may come from a transplant donor.

This clonotype was counted only a few times. This chain joins TRBV3-1 and TRBJ2-5, with D hard to call. This CDR3 comprises 11 residues. In germline, CDR1 is LGHDT, CDR2 YNNKEL (reference sequence). Trimming took 3 bases from V and 5 from J, leaving 4 bases between them. The CDR3 DNA sequence: TGTGCCAGCAGCCAGTTTGAGACCCAGTACTTC. This translates into CASSQFETQYF.

This clonotype was recorded a few times. The chain is built from TRBV27 and TRBJ2-3, with D perhaps TRBD1 (6 bases). Germline V gives CDR1 MNHEY, CDR2 SMNVEV (reference sequence). The CDR3 contains 14 residues. V was clipped by 6 bases and J by 1 base, with 11 bases between them. CDR3 amino acids: CASSRQDRTDTQYF. The CDR3 region has the DNA TGTGCCAGCAGCCGACAGGACCGCACAGATACGCAGTATTTT.

Ten or more counts support this clonotype. This chain uses TRBV7-9 with TRBJ1-5; D gene ambiguous. Germline V gene lookup returns CDR1 SEHNR and CDR2 FQNEAQ (reference sequence). The CDR3 sequence is 14 residues long. With 5 bases removed from V and 0 bases from J, the gap between germline ends came to 8 bases. The CDR3 reads CASSQIDSNQPQHF. The CDR3 DNA reads as TGTGCCAGCAGCCAGATAGATAGCAATCAGCCCCAGCATTTT. The full variable domain, rest sourced from reference TRBV7-9 and TRBJ1-5, is DTGVSQNPRHKITKRGQNVTFRCDPISEHNRLYWYRQTLGQGPEFLTYFQNEAQLEKSRLLSDRFSAERPKGSFSTLEIQRTEQGDSAMYLCASSQIDSNQPQHFGDGTRLSIL.

This clonotype has a count of ten or more. V is TRBV12-3 or TRBV12-4 and J is TRBJ2-7, with 8 positions matching TRBD2. V was clipped by 2 bases and J by 6 bases; unmatched bases: 9. The CDR3 is made up of 15 amino acids. CDR3 sequence (DNA): TGTGCCAGCAGTTTATTCGGGCGGGAGGCGGGCGAGCAGTACTTC. Translation: CASSLFGREAGEQYF.

In this sample, this clonotype turned up many times. V and J are TRBV4-1 and TRBJ1-4; 9 positions match TRBD1. Germline V gene lookup returns CDR1 MGHRA and CDR2 YSYEKL. Germline trimming cut 6 bases from V and 6 bases from J; bases unmatched to any gene: 8. CDR3 length: 15 amino acids. The CDR3, as DNA: TGCGCCAGCAGTAAGGGGACAGGGTTTTATGAAAAACTGTTTTTT. Encoded protein: CASSKGTGFYEKLFF.

This clonotype showed up many times. The chain recombines TRBV6-2 or TRBV6-3 with TRBJ2-1, with TRBD1 identical over 8 bases. Losses at the gene ends were 0 bases for V and 8 bases for J; bases not matched to a gene: 6. The CDR3 has 15 amino acids. The germline gives CDR1 MNHEY, CDR2 SVGEGT. CDR3 nucleotide sequence: TGTGCCAGCAGTTACTCCTGGACAGGGTCTCATGAGCAGTTCTTC. It specifies CASSYSWTGSHEQFF.

The chain recombines TRBV11-3 with TRBJ2-2; D is ambiguous. V lost 3 bases, J lost 3 bases, and 8 bases lay in between. The CDR3 has 14 amino acids. Germline V gene sequence: CDR1 SGHNT, CDR2 YENEEA. CDR3 region: CASSFGQYTGELFF. CDR3 nucleotide sequence: TGTGCCAGCAGCTTCGGGCAGTACACCGGGGAGCTGTTTTTT.

In this sample, this clonotype turned up many times. The chain carries TRBV20-1 and TRBJ2-7; 7 bases agree with TRBD2. Germline values: CDR1 DFQATT, CDR2 SNEGSKA (reference sequence). V lost 2 bases and J lost 4; bases outside the gene matches: 8. The CDR3 contains 14 residues. The chain's CDR3 is CSARRLADGYEQYF. CDR3 in DNA: TGCAGTGCTAGAAGGCTAGCGGACGGGTACGAGCAGTACTTC.

The rearrangement uses TRBV20-1 and TRBJ2-7; D unresolved. Germline values: CDR1 DFQATT, CDR2 SNEGSKA (reference sequence). The CDR3 length is 11 residues. The CDR3 is CGLSRNYEQYF. In nucleotides, the CDR3 is TGCGGCCTTAGCCGAAACTACGAGCAGTACTTC.

This clonotype was observed at least ten times. The V and J genes are TRBV7-2 and TRBJ2-5, with 10 positions matching TRBD1. The CDR3 runs 15 residues. Germline V gene lookup returns CDR1 SGHTA and CDR2 FQGNSA. Trimming cost V 3 bases and J 9 bases; bases outside gene matches: 10. CDR3 loop: CASSFIPGTGVAQYF. In DNA, the CDR3 is TGTGCCAGCAGCTTTATTCCAGGGACAGGGGTAGCCCAGTACTTC.

This clonotype showed up many times. V gene TRBV7-2 combines with J gene TRBJ1-2; D uncertain. V was shortened by 0 bases and J by 7 bases, with 9 bases between the two germline ends. The CDR3 covers 13 residues. Germline lookup yields CDR1 SGHTA and CDR2 FQGNSA. The CDR3 here is CASSLASYGGYTF. In nucleotides, the CDR3 is TGTGCCAGCAGCTTAGCGAGCTATGGTGGCTACACCTTC.

This clonotype has just a few counts. This rearrangement joins TRBV15 to TRBJ1-1, with D unclear. Germline assignment: CDR1 LNHNV and CDR2 YYDKDF (reference sequence). Trimming removed 1 base at V and 0 bases at J, with 3 bases between. This CDR3 has 13 amino acids. For the CDR3, the DNA is TGTGCCACCAGCAGAGTTATGAACACTGAAGCTTTCTTT. This translates into CATSRVMNTEAFF.

The rearrangement joins TRBV29-1 to TRBJ2-3; D is unresolved. Looked up from germline, CDR1 is SQVTM and CDR2 is ANQGSEA. Between the trimmed V and J ends, which lost 4 bases and 0 bases, there was a span of 11 bases. The length of the CDR3 is 14 residues. The CDR3 DNA is TGCAGCGTTGGAAGAGATCCTAGCACAGATACGCAGTATTTT. It encodes CSVGRDPSTDTQYF.

V and J are TRBV12-3 or TRBV12-4 and TRBJ1-1; a weak D match, TRBD1 (5 bases). CDR3 size: 14 residues. The ends were cut back, 10 bases at V and 1 base at J, with 16 bases in the middle. CDR3 sequence: CATLKGEWNTEAFF. The CDR3 nucleotides read TGTGCCACCCTAAAAGGGGAGTGGAACACTGAAGCTTTCTTT.

The gene calls are TRBV19 and TRBJ2-6; no clear D gene. Germline V gene sequence: CDR1 LNHDA, CDR2 SQIVND (reference sequence). This CDR3 contains 16 residues. Trimming took off 4 bases at V and 0 bases at J, with 10 bases between the two ends. The CDR3 reads CASSNKHDSGANVLTF. For the CDR3, the DNA is TGTGCCAGTAGTAATAAACACGACTCTGGGGCCAACGTCCTGACTTTC.

CDR3 loop: CSAGLAGVYNEQFF. Written as DNA, the CDR3 is TGCAGTGCCGGACTAGCGGGGGTCTACAATGAGCAGTTCTTC. The gene calls are TRBV20-1 and TRBJ2-1; 13 bases are shared with TRBD2. Trimming removed 6 bases from V and 3 bases from J; junction bases left unmatched: 2. The CDR3 has 14 residues. In germline, CDR1 is DFQATT, CDR2 SNEGSKA (reference sequence).

Many counts were recorded for this clonotype. The J gene is TRBJ1-2, the V gene TRBV30, with D possibly TRBD1 on 5 matching bases. CDR1 GTSNPN and CDR2 SVGIG come from the germline V gene (reference sequence). The V and J ends lost 8 bases and 2 bases respectively, with 12 bases between them. This CDR3 has 12 residues. CDR3 loop: CAGGRGNYGYTF. Written as DNA, the CDR3 is TGTGCCGGAGGTAGGGGAAACTATGGCTACACCTTC.

This clonotype was detected only a few times. The chain links TRBV6-1 to TRBJ2-3; 7 positions agree with TRBD2. Per germline, CDR1 MNHNS and CDR2 SASEGT. This CDR3 spans 15 amino acids. Trimming at V came to 5 bases and at J to 2 bases, leaving 7 bases not matched to a gene. CDR3 protein: CASSTRLASTDTQYF. For the CDR3, the DNA is TGTGCCAGCAGTACGCGACTAGCTTCCACAGATACGCAGTATTTT.

J is TRBJ1-1 and V is TRBV14; no reliable D call. CDR1 and CDR2 (germline): SGHDN, FVKESK. The CDR3 runs to 14 residues. V dropped 0 bases and J dropped 1 base, with 6 bases sitting between them. For the CDR3, the DNA is TGTGCCAGCAGCCAAGAACTTTCGAACACTGAAGCTTTCTTT. Translated, it gives CASSQELSNTEAFF.

This clonotype has more than one count but fewer than ten. This chain joins TRBV18 and TRBJ2-3; 9 bases agree with TRBD1. The CDR3 is 15 residues long. J gave up 7 bases and V 2 bases, and 7 bases lay outside the gene matches. Germline V CDR1 and CDR2: KGHSH, LQKENI. The CDR3: CASSPSTGGTNTQYF. Written as DNA, the CDR3 is TGTGCCAGCTCACCATCGACAGGGGGTACTAATACGCAGTATTTT.

Only a few counts were recorded for this clonotype. This chain joins TRBV29-1 and TRBJ1-2; D unclear. CDR3 length equals 13 residues. CDR1 and CDR2 from the germline V gene are SQVTM and ANQGSEA. V was clipped by 6 bases and J by 0 bases, with 11 bases between them. The CDR3 here is CSVSRTANYGYTF. CDR3 coding DNA: TGCAGCGTCTCCCGTACGGCTAACTATGGCTACACCTTC.

There are a few counts of this clonotype. CDR3: CASSYRTSGRGTDTQYF. The CDR3 DNA reads as TGTGCCAGCAGCTACCGGACTAGCGGGAGGGGCACAGATACGCAGTATTTT. The V and J genes are TRBV11-3 and TRBJ2-3; TRBD2 matches 15 bases. This CDR3 comprises 17 residues. V shed 4 bases, J shed 1 base, and the junction held 3 bases outside the gene matches. The germline V gene has CDR1 SGHNT and CDR2 YENEEA.

This clonotype was seen more than once but under ten times. The chain joins TRBV24-1 to TRBJ2-3; D not certain. CDR1 KGHDR and CDR2 SFDVKD come from the germline V gene. With 4 bases removed from V and 3 bases from J, the gap between germline ends came to 13 bases. The CDR3 is 15 amino acids. This CDR3 is CATSEGRKRTDTQYF. CDR3 nucleotide sequence: TGTGCCACCAGTGAGGGTAGAAAGAGGACAGATACGCAGTATTTT.

V usage is TRBV9 and J usage is TRBJ2-3; 7 positions agree with TRBD1. J gave up 2 bases and V 0 bases, and 6 bases lay outside the gene matches. The CDR3 extends over 16 amino acids. Per germline, CDR1 SGDLS and CDR2 YYNGEE. CDR3 bases: TGTGCCAGCAGCGTAGCTGGGGGACAGACCACAGATACGCAGTATTTT. Translated, it gives CASSVAGGQTTDTQYF.

The genes are TRBV19 and TRBJ1-1; maybe TRBD1 (6 bases). Per the germline V gene, CDR1 is LNHDA and CDR2 is SQIVND (reference sequence). The CDR3 has 13 residues. V was clipped by 7 bases and J by 6 bases, with 15 bases between them. The CDR3 DNA reads TGTGCCAGTACCAAACAGGGAACCGCTGAAGCTTTCTTT. Protein product: CASTKQGTAEAFF.

This clonotype was counted a few times. The chain carries TRBV10-2 and TRBJ2-7; D possibly matches TRBD1 or TRBD2 (5 bases each). V dropped 2 bases and J dropped 2 bases, with 10 bases sitting between them. This CDR3 has 14 residues. Germline CDR1 and CDR2: WSHSY and SAAADI. In DNA form, the CDR3 reads TGCGCCAGCAGTGAGGGGGGACCCACCTACGAGCAGTACTTC. Protein product: CASSEGGPTYEQYF.

The genes are TRBV20-1 and TRBJ1-4; 7 nucleotides align to TRBD1. The CDR3 is made up of 16 amino acids. V dropped 5 bases and J dropped 3; count of bases not matched to a gene: 12. Germline V lookup: CDR1 DFQATT, CDR2 SNEGSKA (reference sequence). As DNA, the CDR3 is TGCAGTGCTCCCAGACAGGGTGTGGGATCTAATGAAAAACTGTTTTTT. The encoded protein is CSAPRQGVGSNEKLFF.